A selection of T cell receptor beta chains follows, all from one sample in a study of blood T cell repertoires in COVID-19. TCRdb's copy holds only in-frame clones and misses some; the assay was immunoSEQ multiplex PCR. The sample holds around 140,000 clones; approximately 88% are singletons and the top ten take about 2%. The sequencing input was peripheral blood. These receptors originate from a man aged 70 or older with active COVID-19. CDR3s include the opening cysteine and the closing phenylalanine or tryptophan.

J gene | V gene | CDR3 protein
TRBJ2-7 | TRBV15 | CATSADRGVSSLYEQYF
TRBJ2-2 | TRBV7-2 | CASSAQLTGHTGELFF
TRBJ1-6 | TRBV28 | CASSFTGDNSPLHF
TRBJ2-1 | TRBV5-1 | CASSLVPPRRGAYNEQFF
TRBJ1-5 | TRBV27 | CASSKLYSNQPQHF
TRBJ1-2 | TRBV19 | CASTPDRRDGYTF
TRBJ2-7 | TRBV6-5 | CASSTRTAPYEQYF
TRBJ1-6 | TRBV18 | CASSPIDSLNSPLHF
TRBJ1-3 | TRBV21-1 | CASSKAPGLYKSSGNTIYF
TRBJ1-1 | TRBV5-1 | CASGQQGANTEAFF
TRBJ2-5 | TRBV4-1 | CASRANQETQYF
TRBJ2-1 | TRBV9 | CASSVQTSPINEQFF
TRBJ2-4 | TRBV20-1 | CSASHPLAKNIQYF
TRBJ2-4 | TRBV18 | CASSPPKLKNIQYF
TRBJ2-3 | TRBV18 | CASSPEADTQYF
TRBJ1-1 | TRBV5-6 | CASSLRTGVANTEAFF
TRBJ2-7 | TRBV10-2 | CASRFDSGAYEQYF
TRBJ1-6 | TRBV18 | CASSSASSYNSPLHF
TRBJ1-3 | TRBV6-6 | CASSLDSPDFPSGNTIYF
TRBJ2-7 | TRBV7-9 | CASSFPSAGAGGEQYF